The 5 T cell receptor beta chains reported below all come from one sample, sequenced in a study of blood T cell repertoires in COVID-19 (TCRdb year 2020). The library was built by means of the immunoSEQ multiplex PCR assay. As stored in TCRdb, this immuneACCESS dataset retains in-frame rearrangements with V and J assigned. A fraction of the clones does not appear; measured against another copy, unresolved V genes explain less than half of the discrepancy, and the remainder lacks a known reason. This sample lists over 400,000 clones; approximately 83% were detected once. 3.2% of the sample belongs to the ten largest clones. Sequenced sample: peripheral blood. Every receptor here comes from a human donor in a cohort sampled during active COVID-19.

The CDR3 DNA reads TGTGCCAGCGGATTTACTCAGGGGGTCTATAATTCACCCCTCCACTTT. It encodes CASGFTQGVYNSPLHF. V usage is TRBV6-6 and J usage is TRBJ1-6, with 7 bases aligning to TRBD1. J was trimmed by 3 bases and V by 8 bases; bases with no gene match: 10. Germline CDR1 and CDR2: MNHNY and SVGAGI (reference sequence). This CDR3 has 16 residues.

V is TRBV7-9 and J is TRBJ2-1, with 9 bases lining up with TRBD2. This CDR3 has 15 amino acids. Losses at the gene ends were 5 bases for V and 8 bases for J; bases not matched to a gene: 10. CDR1 and CDR2 (germline): SEHNR, FQNEAQ (reference sequence). In DNA, the CDR3 is TGTGCCAGCAGCCCCGGGAGTAGCGGGAGCGATGAGCAGTTCTTC. It codes for CASSPGSSGSDEQFF.

The chain links TRBV10-3 to TRBJ2-3; 16 nucleotides match TRBD2. V shed 4 bases, J shed 5 bases, and the junction held 3 bases outside the gene matches. The germline V gene encodes CDR1 ENHRY and CDR2 SYGVKD. CDR3 length: 16 amino acids. CDR3: CAISGGLAGGGDTQYF. CDR3 nucleotides: TGTGCCATCAGTGGGGGACTAGCGGGAGGGGGAGATACGCAGTATTTT.

V gene TRBV5-1 combines with J gene TRBJ2-1; the match to TRBD2 covers 14 bases. CDR1 and CDR2 (germline): SGHRS, YFSETQ. V gave up 4 bases and J gave up 8 bases; unmatched junction bases: 11. This CDR3 region has 17 residues. CDR3: CASSSMTGTSGSDEQFF. The DNA for the CDR3 is TGCGCCAGCAGCAGCATGACCGGGACTAGCGGGAGTGATGAGCAGTTCTTC. Filled out from reference TRBV5-1 and TRBJ2-1, the complete variable domain reads KAGVTQTPRYLIKTRGQQVTLSCSPISGHRSVSWYQQTPGQGLQFLFEYFSETQRNKGNFPGRFSGRQFSNSRSEMNVSTLELGDSALYLCASSSMTGTSGSDEQFFGPGTRLTVL.

Comments on this clone: Other nucleotide sequences in the sample specify the same CDR3. This sequence joins TRBV28 and TRBJ1-6; D call uncertain. This CDR3 is built from 12 residues. Germline V gene sequence: CDR1 MDHEN, CDR2 SYDVKM. V lost 1 base to trimming and J lost 7 bases, with 2 bases between them. The CDR3 sequence is CASSLSNSPLHF. CDR3 nucleotides: TGTGCCAGCAGTTTATCGAATTCACCCCTCCACTTT.